This T cell receptor beta chain emerged from a study of cytomegalovirus exposure and HLA in healthy donors. Findings and caveats of the study: The classifier reportedly diagnosed cytomegalovirus status with high specificity and sensitivity. Generally TCR sequences proved uncommon, though certain public TCRs appeared in numerous donors.

Trimming at V came to 3 bases and at J to 2 bases, leaving 4 bases not matched to a gene. Germline V gene lookup returns CDR1 MDHEN and CDR2 SYDVKM. CDR3 size: 14 residues. As regards this clone: The antigen is undetermined.

Primers for the PCR totalled 60 Vbeta and 13 Jbeta. Profiling relied on immunoSEQ multiplex PCR, and the TCRdb table lists in-frame clones only, not all of them. This sample has approximately 130,000 clones, with 76% found just once. The study sampled nominally healthy donors, though unrecorded immune exposures were likely. Input material: PBMCs. The sequence derives from a female donor in good health and CMV-seropositive. V is TRBV28 and J is TRBJ2-7; 7 bases agree with TRBD1. The CDR3 nucleotides read TGTGCCAGCAGTTTCCCCGGGACAGCCTACGAGCAGTACTTC. Protein product: CASSFPGTAYEQYF.